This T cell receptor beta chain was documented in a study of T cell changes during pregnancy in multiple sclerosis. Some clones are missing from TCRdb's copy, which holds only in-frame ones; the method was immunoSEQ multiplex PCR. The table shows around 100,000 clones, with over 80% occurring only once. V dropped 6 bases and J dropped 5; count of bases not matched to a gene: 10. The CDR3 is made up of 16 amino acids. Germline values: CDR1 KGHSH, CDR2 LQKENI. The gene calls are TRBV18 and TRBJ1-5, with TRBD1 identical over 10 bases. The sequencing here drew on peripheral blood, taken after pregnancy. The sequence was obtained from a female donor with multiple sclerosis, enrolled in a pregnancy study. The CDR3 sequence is CASSTGDRGMYQPQHF. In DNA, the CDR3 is TGTGCCAGCTCTACTGGGGACAGGGGTATGTATCAGCCCCAGCATTTT.